The present T cell receptor (beta chain) was sequenced within a study of technical replicates of blood from a handful of donors. Produced via immunoSEQ multiplex PCR; TCRdb's table is partial and in-frame only. The data contain around 85,000 clones, around 94% of them singletons. The CDR3 runs to 15 residues. J is TRBJ2-7 and V is TRBV21-1; TRBD2 is taken as the D call from the table, unchecked against the DNA. TRBV21-1 is designated a pseudogene. This TCR was sampled from a human donor in good health. Sequenced material: T cells isolated from PBMCs. The CDR3 sequence is CASSIRPSGRAWQYF. The CDR3 bases are TGTGCCAGCAGCATTCGCCCTAGCGGGAGGGCCTGGCAGTACTTC.